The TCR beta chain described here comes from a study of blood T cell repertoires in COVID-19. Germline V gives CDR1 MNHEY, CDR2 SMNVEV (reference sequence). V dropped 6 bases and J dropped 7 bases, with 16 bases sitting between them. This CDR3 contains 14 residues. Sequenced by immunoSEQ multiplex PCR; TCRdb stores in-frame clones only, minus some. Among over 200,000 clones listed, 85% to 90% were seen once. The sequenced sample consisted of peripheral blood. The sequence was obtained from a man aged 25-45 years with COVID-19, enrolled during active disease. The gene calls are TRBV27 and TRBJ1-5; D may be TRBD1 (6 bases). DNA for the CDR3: TGTGCCAGCAGCCTCAGGGGCTCGGGGCAGCCCCAGCATTTT. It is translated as CASSLRGSGQPQHF.